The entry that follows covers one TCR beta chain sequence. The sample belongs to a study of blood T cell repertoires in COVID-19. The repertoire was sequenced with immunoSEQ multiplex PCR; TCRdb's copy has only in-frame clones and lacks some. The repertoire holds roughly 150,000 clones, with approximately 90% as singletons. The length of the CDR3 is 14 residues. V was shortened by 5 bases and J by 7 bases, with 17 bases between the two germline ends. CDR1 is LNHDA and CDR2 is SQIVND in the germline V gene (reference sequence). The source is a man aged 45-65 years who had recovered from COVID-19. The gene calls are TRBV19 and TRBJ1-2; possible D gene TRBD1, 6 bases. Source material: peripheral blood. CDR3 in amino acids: CASSPFGQGTGYTF. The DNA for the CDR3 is TGTGCCAGTAGTCCGTTCGGGCAGGGGACTGGCTACACCTTC.